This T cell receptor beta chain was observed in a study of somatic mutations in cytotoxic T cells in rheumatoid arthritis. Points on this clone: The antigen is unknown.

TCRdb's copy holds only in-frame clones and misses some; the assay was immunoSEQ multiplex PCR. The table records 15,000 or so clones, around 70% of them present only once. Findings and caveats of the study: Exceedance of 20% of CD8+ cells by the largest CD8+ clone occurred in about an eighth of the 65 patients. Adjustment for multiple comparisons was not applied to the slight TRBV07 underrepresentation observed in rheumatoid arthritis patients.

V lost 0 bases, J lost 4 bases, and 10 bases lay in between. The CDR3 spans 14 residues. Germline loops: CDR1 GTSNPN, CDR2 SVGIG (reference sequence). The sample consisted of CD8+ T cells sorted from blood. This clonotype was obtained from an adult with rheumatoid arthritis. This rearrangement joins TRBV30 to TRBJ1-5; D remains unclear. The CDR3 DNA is TGTGCCTGGAGTGTACGGCAAACTAATCAGCCCCAGCATTTT. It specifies CAWSVRQTNQPQHF. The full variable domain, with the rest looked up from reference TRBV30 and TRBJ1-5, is SQTIHQWPATLVQPVGSPLSLECTVEGTSNPNLYWYRQAAGRGLQLLFYSVGIGQISSEVPQNLSASRPQDRQFILSSKKLLLSDSGFYLCAWSVRQTNQPQHFGDGTRLSIL.